The present entry profiles one TCR beta chain with its context. Its antigen is still unknown. No quality values exist for individual bases; no much larger clone is one base distant. From the cysteine through the phenylalanine, the CDR3 covers 13 amino acids. CDR3 DNA is the only sequence kept; it has 39 bases, read in frame from the first base. V sheds 4 bases and J sheds 6 bases, leaving 13 bases between their ends. The germline V gene supplies CDR1 SGHTA and CDR2 FQGNSA. This entry is derived from a study of vaccination and CD4 T cells after COVID-19 (dated by TCRdb to about 2022). As for the study more broadly: Every convalescent patient had a positive nasal swab PCR test for SARS-CoV-2, with mild disease in several patients and severe disease in one. In the convalescent cohort there were six males and four females, among whom were two Hispanic individuals, seven Caucasians, two Asians and one multiracial person. Participants got two doses of the Pfizer-BioNTech BNT162b2 vaccine (n=8) or two doses of the Moderna mRNA-1273 vaccine (n=2). Post-COVID blood samples were collected from convalescent patients a median of approximately 93 days after diagnosis, with a range of roughly 30 to 161 days. Post-vaccine blood samples were collected a median of around 10 weeks after the second vaccine dose, ranging from about 12 to 250 days. Overlapping spike peptide pools from SARS-CoV-2 and from the common cold coronaviruses HCoV-NL63, HCoV-OC43 and HCoV-229E were used as culture stimuli. Control cultures used a CEFX viral epitope pool as positive control, an HIV-1 Nef peptide pool as negative control, or no peptide. In roughly 10 COVID-19 convalescent patients and a few infection-naive healthy vaccine recipients, the spike-specific CD4+ TCR repertoire before mRNA vaccination was compared with the repertoire after mRNA vaccination. What the work shows at the level of the full study, not this receptor alone: An increase in the median number of SARS-CoV-2-reactive clonotypes from 20 to 25 after infection to some 38 after vaccination was observed, but the change was not found to be significant. The study included relatively few convalescent patients and did not analyze early timepoints after natural infection. Of the vaccine-specific clones in convalescent patients, 304 of 307, or nearly all, reacted only to SARS-CoV-2 spike and did not cross-react with common cold coronaviruses. Among convalescent patients, a median around 86% of the SARS-CoV-2-reactive clones seen after vaccination appeared only after vaccination, which suggests priming specific to the vaccine.

The sample's treatment or condition, from its label and the paper: approximately nine-day PBMC culture with coronavirus spike peptide pools or control peptides (ViraFEST assay). The ViraFEST assay was used in the study, in which antigen-specific T cells were expanded with peptide pools and expanded clonotypes were subsequently identified by TCR sequencing. The positive SARS-CoV-2 PCR tests of the convalescent patients were dated from March to December 2020, before the Alpha, Beta and Delta variants emerged in the United States. Each well held under 2.5 million PBMCs cultured in IMDM containing about 5% human AB serum and approximately 9.8 IU/ml IL-2, with about 9.4 ug/ml peptide pools added. Half of the culture medium was replaced with fresh IL-2-containing medium on days 3 and 7. CD4+ T cells were isolated after around 11 days of culture through negative selection using the EasySep CD4+ T cell isolation kit. Ficoll-Paque Plus gradient centrifugation was used to isolate PBMCs from whole blood, and the isolated PBMCs were then either used fresh or cryopreserved at -140C. In general, triplicate wells were set up for every culture condition.

The receptor library was made with PCR. DNA from cultured CD4+ T cells was subjected to TCR sequencing with the Oncomine TCR Beta short-read assay at the Johns Hopkins FTIC core. The QIAamp micro DNA kit was used to extract genomic DNA from the cultured CD4+ T cells. Oncomine TCR Beta libraries from cultured CD4+ T cells were pooled using unique dual indexes and sequenced on an Illumina iSeq 100. As for the authors' bioinformatics: Non-productive sequences were removed, and CDR3s not starting with C, not ending with F or W, or shorter than 7 amino acids were discarded. Antigen-specific clonotypes were identified using the MANAFEST web application through comparison of peptide-stimulated wells with reference and other culture wells. For a clone to be called positive, the clone needed an FDR below 0.05, an odds ratio above 5, and a productive frequency above 0.1% in at least two of three replicate wells. Clonotypes that were significantly expanded in both SARS-CoV-2 spike wells and at least one common cold coronavirus spike condition were defined as cross-reactive. Using R version 3.6.1, CDR3 homology was evaluated through Levenshtein distances (stringdist) along with unrooted phylogenetic trees (ape). TCRdb itself trimmed the public reads at Q25 with fastp, ran MiXCR and retained productive beta chains. Every entry covers one CDR3 protein and lists the most common genes and DNA from its rows. TCRdb, not the authors, supplied the V and J calls. A total of some 14,000 distinct CDR3 sequences appear in this sample, approximately 55% of them only once. Approximately 4.6% of the sample rests with the top ten.

The sequenced sample was CD4+ T cells from blood, cultured in vitro, obtained before SARS-CoV-2 vaccination. The TCR sequence derives from a human donor who had recovered from COVID-19. The chain employs TRBV7-2 and TRBJ2-7; no D segment can be confidently identified. CDR3 reads: CASSSAAGSEQYF. The DNA sequence is as follows: TGTGCCAGCAGCTCGGCCGCAGGAAGCGAGCAGTACTTC.